This T cell receptor beta chain originates from a study of long-term antiretroviral therapy in people with HIV. Survey-level immunoSEQ v3.0 assays were run. Sequencing used immunoSEQ multiplex PCR; TCRdb keeps in-frame clones, though not all of them. The sample includes more than 10,000 clones, approximately 80% of them seen just once. V was clipped by 4 bases and J by 4 bases, with 17 bases between them. The CDR3 has 15 residues. The study used samples holding about 0.85-10 million cryopreserved PBMC before DNA extraction. The chain combines TRBV23-1 with TRBJ2-7; tentatively, D is TRBD2 (6 bases). TRBV23-1 counts as an open reading frame of uncertain function. This TCR came from a woman aged 35 to 49 with HIV. Material: unsorted PBMCs, obtained 0.5 years before starting antiretroviral therapy. Written as DNA, the CDR3 is TGCGCCAGCAGTCCCCCCCCTAGGAGGGTGTACGAGCAGTACTTC. This translates into CASSPPPRRVYEQYF.